Following are 31 T cell receptor beta chains from one sample sequenced in a study of Graves' ophthalmopathy and Graves' hyperthyroidism. RNA transcripts were the template, and TCR beta CDR3 regions were amplified from them. The library came from an HTBI-primed first-round RT-PCR and a second-round multiplex PCR. TCRdb used MiXCR to reprocess the multiplex PCR reads, holding one entry per CDR3 protein. The repertoire holds over a million distinct CDR3 sequences, less than 45% seen once, with roughly 11% in the top ten. The sample taken for sequencing was peripheral blood or thyroid tissue (not recorded which). These receptors were obtained from an adult man with Graves' hyperthyroidism.

The chain joins TRBV20-1 to TRBJ1-6, with 8 bases identical to TRBD1. Germline V gives CDR1 DFQATT, CDR2 SNEGSKA (reference sequence). With V trimmed by 2 bases and J by 4 bases, 7 bases remained unmatched. This CDR3 is 16 amino acids long. CDR3 loop: CSARSKGQEYNSPLHF. The CDR3 DNA follows: TGCAGTGCTAGATCAAAGGGACAGGAGTATAATTCACCCCTCCACTTT.

This clonotype was counted a few times. The chain recombines TRBV7-9 with TRBJ2-2; 8 positions agree with TRBD1. V lost 3 bases and J lost 7; bases outside the gene matches: 4. This CDR3 is 14 amino acids long. Germline CDR1 reads SEHNR; CDR2 reads FQNEAQ (reference sequence). CDR3 in DNA: TGTGCCAGCAGCTTGGAACAGGGGGTCGGGGAGCTGTTTTTT. It codes for CASSLEQGVGELFF. The variable domain in full, with the rest retrieved from reference TRBV7-9 and TRBJ2-2, is DTGVSQNPRHKITKRGQNVTFRCDPISEHNRLYWYRQTLGQGPEFLTYFQNEAQLEKSRLLSDRFSAERPKGSFSTLEIQRTEQGDSAMYLCASSLEQGVGELFFGEGSRLTVL.

There are many counts of this clonotype. One junction end disagrees with the germline gene, perhaps due to a read error. The V gene is TRBV19, the J gene TRBJ1-1, with D hard to call. The length of the CDR3 is 13 residues. CDR1 and CDR2 (germline): LNHDA, SQIVND (reference sequence). CDR3 nucleotides: TGTGCCAGCACGGACCCGAGGAACCCTGAAGCTTTCTTT. The encoded protein is CASTDPRNPEAFF.

This clonotype was observed at least ten times. This chain uses TRBV19 with TRBJ1-1; D is unresolved. V was cut by 6 bases and J by 1 base, with 12 bases left in between. Germline assignment: CDR1 LNHDA and CDR2 SQIVND (reference sequence). The CDR3 sequence is 14 residues long. CDR3 amino acids: CASRATVENTEAFF. In DNA, the CDR3 is TGTGCCAGTAGGGCAACGGTAGAGAACACTGAAGCTTTCTTT.

This clonotype was seen repeatedly, ten times or more. V is TRBV20-1 and J is TRBJ1-6; D is ambiguous. The CDR3 is 14 residues long. Trimming shortened V by 0 bases and J by 7 bases, and 10 bases separated the two germline ends. Per germline, CDR1 DFQATT and CDR2 SNEGSKA (reference sequence). The CDR3 nucleotides are TGCAGTGCTAGAGATCCATACGGAAATTCACCCCTCCACTTT. Amino acid sequence: CSARDPYGNSPLHF.

The V gene is TRBV11-2, the J gene TRBJ1-3; D is uncertain. V was cut by 3 bases and J by 0 bases, with 12 bases left in between. The CDR3 length is 16 residues. Germline V gene lookup returns CDR1 SGHAT and CDR2 FQNNGV. The CDR3 bases are TGTGCCAGCAGCTTGGTGGAGGCGAGCTCTGGAAACACCATATATTTT. Protein sequence: CASSLVEASSGNTIYF.

With regard to this clonotype: A clone one base away is much larger, so this may be a read error. V is TRBV20-1 and J is TRBJ2-7; D remains unclear. Germline values: CDR1 DFQATT, CDR2 SNEGSKA (reference sequence). The V end was cut by 1 base, the J end by 4 bases, with 17 bases between. The CDR3 totals 15 residues. CDR3 nucleotide sequence: TGCAGTGCTAGAGTCCGACGGACGGCGATTTACGAGCAGTACTTC. It codes for CSARVRRTAIYEQYF.

This clonotype was seen a handful of times. The chain has TRBV28 and TRBJ1-6; possible D gene TRBD1, 6 bases. Trimming pared 5 bases from V and 9 bases from J, leaving 17 bases between. Germline V lookup: CDR1 MDHEN, CDR2 SYDVKM. The CDR3 has 15 amino acids. The CDR3 nucleotides read TGTGCCAGCAGTGTCCCCAGGGGCCAGGGTTCACCCCTCCACTTT. It codes for CASSVPRGQGSPLHF.

The CDR3 DNA reads TGCAGCGTTTCGGGGACAGGCTACTCCTACGAGCAGTACTTC. Amino acids: CSVSGTGYSYEQYF. The rearrangement uses TRBV29-1 and TRBJ2-7, with TRBD1 matching 8 bases. CDR3 length: 14 residues. V was clipped by 5 bases and J by 0 bases; unmatched bases: 6. CDR1 and CDR2 from the germline V gene are SQVTM and ANQGSEA.

This clonotype has ten or more counts. The chain carries TRBV5-1 and TRBJ2-7, with D perhaps TRBD2 (6 bases). CDR3 length: 14 amino acids. V lost 5 bases to trimming and J lost 6 bases, with 18 bases between them. CDR1 SGHRS and CDR2 YFSETQ come from the germline V gene. CDR3 bases: TGCGCCAGCAGGAGCGAGACATACGGGGGCGAGCAGTACTTC. As protein: CASRSETYGGEQYF.

This clonotype was detected a few times. V and J are TRBV20-1 and TRBJ1-1; no firm D call. Between the trimmed V and J ends, which lost 1 base and 3 bases, there was a span of 15 bases. The V gene's germline CDR1 is DFQATT and CDR2 SNEGSKA (reference sequence). The CDR3 loop spans 15 amino acids. CDR3 residues: CSARAFLKRDTEAFF. CDR3 DNA: TGCAGTGCTAGAGCTTTCTTGAAAAGAGACACTGAAGCTTTCTTT.

This clonotype was counted a few times. In DNA form, the CDR3 reads TGTGCCAGCAGTGTCACTAGCGGTATCTACGAGCAGTACTTC. It encodes CASSVTSGIYEQYF. The chain employs TRBV12-3 or TRBV12-4 and TRBJ2-7; 8 bases line up with TRBD2. The J segment lost 3 bases and the V segment lost 5 bases, leaving 6 bases of the junction unmatched. The CDR3 loop spans 14 amino acids.

The chain links TRBV29-1 to TRBJ2-7; 9 bases are a match to TRBD2. After removal of 4 bases from V and 5 bases from J, the junction contained 6 bases not matched to a gene. This CDR3 contains 13 residues. In germline, CDR1 is SQVTM, CDR2 ANQGSEA. CDR3 sequence reads: CSVVLAGPDEQYF. The CDR3 coding sequence is TGCAGCGTTGTCCTAGCGGGACCGGACGAGCAGTACTTC.

The CDR3 nucleotides read TGCAGTGCTTCCCGGAGGCAGGGTGACCAGCCCCAGCATTTT. It yields the protein CSASRRQGDQPQHF. V usage is TRBV20-1 and J usage is TRBJ1-5, with D tentatively TRBD1 (5 bases). CDR3 length: 14 residues. The germline V and J ends were trimmed by 5 bases and 7 bases, with 18 bases remaining between them. CDR1 and CDR2 (germline): DFQATT, SNEGSKA (reference sequence).

This clonotype came up many times. The J gene is TRBJ1-1, the V gene TRBV10-3; unclear D gene. Trimming removed 11 bases at V and 4 bases at J, with 14 bases between. The CDR3 spans 12 residues. Germline loops: CDR1 ENHRY, CDR2 SYGVKD. CDR3 residues: CAAGLRGTEAFF. The CDR3 DNA follows: TGTGCCGCAGGTTTACGGGGCACTGAAGCTTTCTTT.

There are a few counts of this clonotype. The chain couples TRBV12-3 or TRBV12-4 to TRBJ2-5; the D call may be TRBD1 or TRBD2 (5 bases each). V gave up 10 bases and J gave up 2 bases, with 20 bases separating them. The CDR3 loop spans 15 amino acids. For the CDR3, the DNA is TGTGCCACCTATTCCTCCGGGGACGGGCAAGAGACCCAGTACTTC. Translating it yields CATYSSGDGQETQYF.

This clonotype was picked up a small number of times. The chain is built from TRBV28 and TRBJ1-1; D is uncertain. This CDR3 has 13 amino acids. Germline V CDR1 and CDR2: MDHEN, SYDVKM. The ends were cut back, 5 bases at V and 9 bases at J, with 16 bases in the middle. The CDR3 protein is CASSNRPGFQAFF. CDR3 DNA: TGTGCCAGCAGTAACCGGCCGGGATTCCAAGCTTTCTTT.

The chain has TRBV7-9 and TRBJ1-1; D may be TRBD1 (5 bases). The CDR3 has 15 residues. Trimming pared 5 bases from V and 1 base from J, leaving 14 bases between. Germline CDR1 reads SEHNR; CDR2 reads FQNEAQ (reference sequence). As DNA, the CDR3 is TGTGCCAGCAGCAGTAGGGGCCGACAGAACACTGAAGCTTTCTTT. Its translation is CASSSRGRQNTEAFF.

The chain couples TRBV2 to TRBJ1-5, with 7 bases matching TRBD1. V gave up 4 bases and J gave up 4 bases; unmatched junction bases: 7. Per germline, CDR1 SNHLY and CDR2 FYNNEI. The CDR3 contains 15 residues. This CDR3 reads CASSGTGGENQPQHF. As DNA, the CDR3 is TGTGCCAGCAGTGGGACAGGAGGGGAGAATCAGCCCCAGCATTTT.

This clonotype has more than one count but fewer than ten. The rearrangement joins TRBV12-3 or TRBV12-4 to TRBJ2-2, with 7 bases aligning to TRBD1. The CDR3 is 15 residues long. V was pared by 6 bases and J by 7 bases, with 11 bases of the junction left unmatched. The CDR3 bases are TGTGCCAGCAGGGGACAGTTCGTAACTGACGGGGAGCTGTTTTTT. Translating it yields CASRGQFVTDGELFF.

This clonotype was counted only a few times. The chain uses TRBV28 and TRBJ1-1, with a weak D call TRBD1 (6 bases). The length of the CDR3 is 13 residues. Germline V lookup: CDR1 MDHEN, CDR2 SYDVKM. The V gene lost 8 bases and the J gene lost 4 bases, with 14 bases spanning the gap. CDR3 in amino acids: CASPKQGSTEAFF. Here the CDR3 DNA reads TGTGCCAGCCCAAAACAGGGAAGCACTGAAGCTTTCTTT.

This clonotype was seen repeatedly, ten times or more. The CDR3 region has the DNA TGTGCCAGCAGCCTGGAGGCTACGGATTCCGGATCACCCCTCCACTTT. It encodes CASSLEATDSGSPLHF. The chain recombines TRBV7-2 with TRBJ1-6; D is uncertain. Germline CDR1 reads SGHTA; CDR2 reads FQGNSA. Deletions cut 5 bases from V and 10 bases from J, with 21 bases between. The CDR3 extends over 16 amino acids. The whole variable domain, remainder taken from reference TRBV7-2 and TRBJ1-6, is GAGVSQSPSNKVTEKGKDVELRCDPISGHTALYWYRQSLGQGLEFLIYFQGNSAPDKSGLPSDRFSAERTGGSVSTLTIQRTQQEDSAVYLCASSLEATDSGSPLHFGNGTRLTVT.

The rearrangement joins TRBV12-5 to TRBJ1-2; D may be TRBD1 (5 bases). The CDR3 has 16 amino acids. V lost 1 base and J 0 bases, leaving 12 bases between the germline ends. From germline, CDR1 is LGHNT and CDR2 FRNRAP. CDR3: CASGLAYGTTNYGYTF. CDR3 bases: TGTGCTAGTGGTTTGGCCTACGGGACCACTAACTATGGCTACACCTTC.

The table lists this clonotype with many counts. The rearrangement uses TRBV7-8 and TRBJ1-5; 12 bases are shared with TRBD1. After removal of 5 bases from V and 7 bases from J, the junction contained 6 bases not matched to a gene. Germline V CDR1 and CDR2: SGHVS, FQNEAQ. CDR3 length: 15 residues. The DNA for the CDR3 is TGTGCCAGCAGCCGAGGGACAGGGGGCTTGCAGCCCCAGCATTTT. Protein sequence: CASSRGTGGLQPQHF. Together with reference TRBV7-8 and TRBJ1-5, the CDR3 gives the full variable domain: GAGVSQSPRYKVAKRGQDVALRCDPISGHVSLFWYQQALGQGPEFLTYFQNEAQLDKSGLPSDRFFAERPEGSVSTLKIQRTQQEDSAVYLCASSRGTGGLQPQHFGDGTRLSIL.

This sequence joins TRBV2 and TRBJ2-6; D remains unclear. The CDR3 sequence is 13 residues long. V lost 2 bases and J lost 4, with 3 bases in between. CDR1 is SNHLY, CDR2 FYNNEI, per germline. CDR3 residues: CASSERGANVLTF. CDR3 DNA sequence: TGTGCCAGCAGTGAAAGGGGGGCCAACGTCCTGACTTTC.

This clonotype was seen ten or more times. The J gene is TRBJ2-5, the V gene TRBV7-2; D gene uncertain. V lost 3 bases, J lost 0 bases, and 11 bases lay in between. Germline lookup yields CDR1 SGHTA and CDR2 FQGNSA. This CDR3 spans 15 amino acids. The CDR3: CASSFRSGYQETQYF. The CDR3 coding sequence is TGTGCCAGCAGCTTCCGATCGGGCTACCAAGAGACCCAGTACTTC.

This clonotype was recorded a few times. The chain uses TRBV6-2 or TRBV6-3 and TRBJ1-5; 7 positions match TRBD1. Germline V gene sequence: CDR1 MNHEY, CDR2 SVGEGT. The CDR3 extends over 19 amino acids. V trimming: 2 bases; J trimming: 7 bases; junction bases outside the gene matches: 20. CDR3 in amino acids: CASSYLDRATTVGGQPQHF. The DNA of the CDR3 is TGTGCCAGCAGTTACCTCGACAGGGCGACAACGGTTGGTGGGCAGCCCCAGCATTTT.

The V call is TRBV29-1, the J call TRBJ2-1; the match to TRBD2 covers 11 bases. There are 16 residues in the CDR3. The V gene end was trimmed by 3 bases and the J gene end by 9 bases; junction bases not matched to a gene: 13. The germline V gene has CDR1 SQVTM and CDR2 ANQGSEA. CDR3 nucleotides: TGCAGCGTTGAGGGTGCACTAGCGGGAGCTCGTAGTGAGCAGTTCTTC. Amino acid sequence: CSVEGALAGARSEQFF.

This rearrangement joins TRBV11-2 to TRBJ2-2, with 10 bases identical to TRBD2. V was clipped by 5 bases and J by 8 bases; unmatched bases: 14. The germline CDR1 and CDR2 sequences are SGHAT and FQNNGV. The CDR3 totals 17 residues. CDR3 nucleotides: TGTGCCAGCAGCCCCAGTTCTAGCGGGAGAAGTTTTGGGGAGCTGTTTTTT. Translation: CASSPSSSGRSFGELFF.

This clonotype has at least ten counts. The chain has TRBV2 and TRBJ2-5; a weak D match, TRBD2 (6 bases). Germline V lookup: CDR1 SNHLY, CDR2 FYNNEI. This CDR3 is built from 14 residues. Trimming left V 4 bases short and J 7 bases short, with 16 bases between. CDR3 amino acids: CASSAKLAVPTQYF. DNA of the CDR3: TGTGCCAGCAGTGCCAAACTAGCCGTGCCGACCCAGTACTTC.

This clonotype was counted many times. The chain recombines TRBV7-2 with TRBJ1-1; D unclear. V was pared by 3 bases and J by 3 bases, with 11 bases between. CDR3 length: 14 residues. The germline gives CDR1 SGHTA, CDR2 FQGNSA. The CDR3 DNA sequence: TGTGCCAGCAGCTTTTCGAAGGGAGACACTGAAGCTTTCTTT. Its protein product is CASSFSKGDTEAFF.